This T cell receptor (beta chain) appears in the sequencing data of a study of CD4 T cells in relation to SARS-CoV-2 and coronaviruses. Overall study: TCR beta CDR3s were sequenced after roughly 10-day antigen culture of PBMCs.

General observations from the study: Samples before the pandemic and after infection were not matched within any donor.

As for this clone: The antigen remains unidentified.

Before the COVID-19 pandemic, during about 2011-2019, CD4+ T cells were taken from unexposed donors. The cells were cultured for roughly 11 days before CD4+ T cells were isolated. Unexposed-donor CD4+ T cells were probed with SARS-CoV-2 S/N and four cold-coronavirus spikes, cells permitting. On days 3 and 7, cultures got half fresh IL-2 medium. Looked up from germline, CDR1 is LNHDA and CDR2 is SQIVND (reference sequence). J lost 5 bases, V lost 1 base, and 1 base had no gene match. The CDR3 has 13 amino acids. Clones were read by immunoSEQ multiplex PCR, and TCRdb kept only the in-frame ones, dropping some. The table lists fewer than 25,000 clones, 76% of them singletons, with roughly 30% in the top ten.

The chain uses TRBV19 and TRBJ2-5; 7 bases align to TRBD2. The TCR comes from a human donor in good health. The sequencing sample was made of CD4+ T cells from PBMCs, cultured in vitro. The CDR3 sequence: CASSIGGSETQYF. DNA for the CDR3: TGTGCCAGTAGTATAGGCGGGAGTGAGACCCAGTACTTC.